Each of the 11 T cell receptor beta chains below was sequenced from the same sample in a study of blood T cell repertoires in COVID-19. Using immunoSEQ multiplex PCR, the repertoire was profiled, and TCRdb retains in-frame clones only, with some absent. This table holds approximately 210,000 clones, 92% found once. The sample comprised peripheral blood. Receptor source: a man younger than 45 with acute or convalescent COVID-19.

The CDR3 spells CASRPPGVNSPLHF. CDR3 DNA: TGTGCCAGCCGTCCCCCAGGGGTGAATTCACCCCTCCACTTT. V is TRBV3-1 (or the pseudogene TRBV3-2) and J is TRBJ1-6, with TRBD1 as a possible D gene (6 bases). The germline V gene has CDR1 LGHDT and CDR2 YNNKEL (reference sequence). The CDR3 extends over 14 amino acids. V was shortened by 8 bases and J by 7 bases, with 15 bases between the two germline ends.

This chain joins TRBV18 and TRBJ2-1, with 8 bases matching TRBD1. Germline CDR1 and CDR2: KGHSH and LQKENI. The trim removed 6 bases at V and 9 bases at J, leaving 10 bases unmatched. This CDR3 has 14 amino acids. CDR3 DNA sequence: TGTGCCAGCTCCCCAGAACAGGGGGTAGCTGAGCAGTTCTTC. Its translation: CASSPEQGVAEQFF. Looking up the rest from reference TRBV18 and TRBJ2-1 gives the full variable domain: NAGVMQNPRHLVRRRGQEARLRCSPMKGHSHVYWYRQLPEEGLKFMVYLQKENIIDESGMPKERFSAEFPKEGPSILRIQQVVRGDSAAYFCASSPEQGVAEQFFGPGTRLTVL.

The rearrangement uses TRBV27 and TRBJ2-1; TRBD2 might be the D (7 bases). This CDR3 contains 16 residues. Germline assignment: CDR1 MNHEY and CDR2 SMNVEV (reference sequence). V was shortened by 7 bases and J by 2 bases, with 18 bases between the two germline ends. The CDR3 here is CASTSRRGGTYNEQFF. CDR3 DNA: TGTGCCAGCACCTCCCGGAGGGGGGGTACCTACAATGAGCAGTTCTTC.

A single count supports this clone. The chain has TRBV7-2 and TRBJ1-1, with D possibly being TRBD1 (5 bases). Germline assignment: CDR1 SGHTA and CDR2 FQGNSA. CDR3 length: 19 amino acids. Trimming pared 2 bases from V and 1 base from J, leaving 23 bases between. This chain's CDR3 is CASSLSGGVWEEQNTEAFF. DNA for the CDR3: TGTGCCAGCAGCTTAAGCGGGGGGGTTTGGGAAGAACAGAACACTGAAGCTTTCTTT.

The chain carries TRBV3-1 (or the pseudogene TRBV3-2) and TRBJ2-3, with a tentative D call TRBD2 (6 bases). CDR3 size: 14 residues. The germline V gene encodes CDR1 LGHDT and CDR2 YNNKEL (reference sequence). V gave up 4 bases and J gave up 2 bases, with 10 bases separating them. The CDR3 region has the DNA TGTGCCAGCAGCCCCGAGCGGGCCACAGATACGCAGTATTTT. It yields the protein CASSPERATDTQYF.

CDR3 region: CASSPRSITDTQYF. DNA for the CDR3: TGTGCCAGCTCCCCTCGGTCAATCACAGATACGCAGTATTTT. The chain employs TRBV18 and TRBJ2-3; D is ambiguous. Trimming took 6 bases from V and 2 from J, leaving 12 bases between them. The CDR3 extends over 14 amino acids. Germline values: CDR1 KGHSH, CDR2 LQKENI. The entire variable domain, with the rest obtained from reference TRBV18 and TRBJ2-3, is as follows: NAGVMQNPRHLVRRRGQEARLRCSPMKGHSHVYWYRQLPEEGLKFMVYLQKENIIDESGMPKERFSAEFPKEGPSILRIQQVVRGDSAAYFCASSPRSITDTQYFGPGTRLTVL.

The V and J genes are TRBV28 and TRBJ1-1; TRBD1 matches at 9 bases. CDR1 is MDHEN, CDR2 SYDVKM, per germline. After removal of 6 bases from V and 5 bases from J, the junction contained 10 bases not matched to a gene. The length of the CDR3 is 15 residues. CDR3 DNA sequence: TGTGCCAGCAGCCCGGAACAGGGGGCTAGGACTGAAGCTTTCTTT. Translated: CASSPEQGARTEAFF.

V usage is TRBV10-1 and J usage is TRBJ2-3; maybe TRBD2 (7 bases). The CDR3 is 15 residues long. V lost 2 bases, J lost 11 bases, and 20 bases lay in between. Per germline, CDR1 WNHNN and CDR2 SYGVQD (reference sequence). The CDR3 is CASSERGGNSVEQYF. CDR3 in DNA: TGCGCCAGCAGTGAGAGGGGGGGGAATTCGGTAGAGCAGTATTTT.

The chain joins TRBV2 to TRBJ2-2, with 8 bases that match TRBD1. V lost 6 bases to trimming and J lost 2 bases; unmatched junction nucleotides: 2. There are 14 residues in the CDR3. Germline V gene sequence: CDR1 SNHLY, CDR2 FYNNEI. CDR3 DNA: TGTGCCAGCAGAGGACAGGGAAACACCGGGGAGCTGTTTTTT. Translating it yields CASRGQGNTGELFF.

The chain carries TRBV6-5 and TRBJ1-1, with D unclear. Germline V gives CDR1 MNHEY, CDR2 SVGAGI. The CDR3 runs 13 residues. The V end lost 6 bases, the J end lost 1 base, and 9 bases lay between the germline ends. This chain's CDR3 is CASSAEKNTEAFF. Here the CDR3 DNA reads TGTGCCAGCAGCGCAGAAAAGAACACTGAAGCTTTCTTT.

The chain's CDR3 is CASKRVNTGELFF. The DNA of the CDR3 is TGTGCCAGCAAGCGGGTGAACACCGGGGAGCTGTTTTTT. V is TRBV3-1 (or the pseudogene TRBV3-2) and J is TRBJ2-2; possibly TRBD2 for D (6 bases). Germline-derived CDR1 and CDR2 are LGHDT and YNNKEL (reference sequence). This CDR3 region has 13 residues. V shed 7 bases and J shed 1 base, with 7 bases lying between them.